The present T cell receptor (beta chain) was sequenced within a study of identical twins. Broader study findings: The study found excess low generation probability among twin-shared out-of-frame alpha sequences. Analyses of zero insertions could, in part, be confounded by invariant MAIT and iNKT cells.

There are 14 residues in the CDR3. In germline, CDR1 is MDHEN, CDR2 SYDVKM. V lost 7 bases and J 0 bases, leaving 10 bases between the germline ends. A universal primer site arose from template switching, and cDNA bore unique molecular identifiers. TCRdb reprocessed the 5' RACE reads via MiXCR and lists one record per CDR3 protein. The sample holds about 530,000 distinct CDR3 sequences, approximately 20% seen once. Details on this clonotype: What it recognizes is unknown.

This same sample was also part of a study on yellow fever vaccine responses in identical twins. That study adds: After vaccination, twins' T cell response reportedly seemed partly convergent, partly personalized.

The source is a woman aged 18-29 years in good health. The gene calls are TRBV28 and TRBJ2-1; D possibly uses TRBD1 or TRBD2 (5 bases each). Sequencing was done on a sample of CD4+ T cells sorted from blood. CDR3 region: CASTWGSSYNEQFF. CDR3 nucleotides: TGTGCCAGCACTTGGGGGAGCTCCTACAATGAGCAGTTCTTC.